The 10 T cell receptor beta chains below all came from one sample that was sequenced in a study of PD-1 blockade in classical Hodgkin lymphoma. In every patient, relapse followed autologous stem cell transplantation, while exposure to brentuximab vedotin differed. The table came from immunoSEQ multiplex PCR; TCRdb's copy has only in-frame clones and leaves some out. Of about 93,000 clones listed, roughly 79% are singletons. This specimen consisted of peripheral blood mononuclear cells (PBMCs), obtained before the second cycle of nivolumab. These receptors were taken from a human donor with classical Hodgkin lymphoma.

This clone has just a few counts. This chain uses TRBV7-3 with TRBJ1-2; the D is unclear. The ends were cut back, 5 bases at V and 11 bases at J, with 18 bases in the middle. This CDR3 spans 13 amino acids. Germline assignment: CDR1 SGHTA and CDR2 FQGTGA. Here the CDR3 DNA reads TGTGCCAGCAGCCCGGGCTCACCGGGCCGGTACACCTTC. This encodes CASSPGSPGRYTF.

V usage is TRBV5-1 and J usage is TRBJ1-1; D unresolved. Germline CDR1 and CDR2: SGHRS and YFSETQ. CDR3 length equals 15 residues. Trimming stripped 5 bases from V and 0 bases from J, with 14 bases between. In DNA form, the CDR3 reads TGCGCCAGCAGTTCGTATGCAGGAATGAACACTGAAGCTTTCTTT. This encodes CASSSYAGMNTEAFF. Drawing the rest from reference TRBV5-1 and TRBJ1-1, the complete variable domain is KAGVTQTPRYLIKTRGQQVTLSCSPISGHRSVSWYQQTPGQGLQFLFEYFSETQRNKGNFPGRFSGRQFSNSRSEMNVSTLELGDSALYLCASSSYAGMNTEAFFGQGTRLTVV.

The rearrangement uses TRBV5-8 and TRBJ2-7, with 7 bases fitting TRBD2. V was pared by 7 bases and J by 6 bases, with 16 bases of the junction left unmatched. The CDR3 contains 15 residues. Germline loops: CDR1 SGHTS, CDR2 YDEGEE. The CDR3 sequence: CASPLGSSGNGEQYF. In nucleotides, the CDR3 is TGTGCCAGCCCCTTGGGGTCGAGCGGGAATGGCGAGCAGTACTTC.

As regards this clone: The junction differs from germline at one of its ends, possibly a read error. The rearrangement links TRBV28 to TRBJ2-5, with 7 bases aligning to TRBD1. This CDR3 has 14 residues. The germline V gene has CDR1 MDHEN and CDR2 SYDVKM. In DNA form, the CDR3 reads TGTGCCAGCAGTTTTCTGGGACAGCAAGAGTCCCAGTACTTC. Translated, it gives CASSFLGQQESQYF.

The chain uses TRBV5-1 and TRBJ2-1; no reliable D call. Trimming pared 0 bases from V and 7 bases from J, leaving 2 bases between. Germline CDR1 and CDR2: SGHRS and YFSETQ. This CDR3 region has 11 residues. This CDR3 is CASSLGNEQFF. The CDR3, as DNA: TGCGCCAGCAGCTTGGGTAATGAGCAGTTCTTC.

The V call is TRBV4-1, the J call TRBJ2-3; perhaps TRBD2 as D (5 bases). The V gene's germline CDR1 is MGHRA and CDR2 YSYEKL. Trimming pared 1 base from V and 2 bases from J, leaving 10 bases between. The CDR3 runs to 15 residues. DNA for the CDR3: TGCGCCAGCAGCCAAGGCGGACTCGTCACAGATACGCAGTATTTT. Encoded protein: CASSQGGLVTDTQYF.

This chain connects TRBV7-9 to TRBJ2-1; TRBD2 aligns across 8 bases. V was pared by 4 bases and J by 11 bases, with 10 bases of the junction left unmatched. Germline CDR1 SEHNR, CDR2 FQNEAQ (reference sequence). The CDR3 is made up of 14 amino acids. For the CDR3, the DNA is TGTGCCAGCAGCTCCCAGGGACTAGGGCAAAAGCAGTTCTTC. Protein: CASSSQGLGQKQFF. The full variable domain, in which reference TRBV7-9 and TRBJ2-1 provide the parts outside the CDR3, is DTGVSQNPRHKITKRGQNVTFRCDPISEHNRLYWYRQTLGQGPEFLTYFQNEAQLEKSRLLSDRFSAERPKGSFSTLEIQRTEQGDSAMYLCASSSQGLGQKQFFGPGTRLTVL.

V is TRBV11-2 and J is TRBJ2-6, with D perhaps TRBD1 or TRBD2 (6 bases each). The CDR3 contains 19 residues. The germline gives CDR1 SGHAT, CDR2 FQNNGV. The ends were cut back, 0 bases at V and 0 bases at J, with 15 bases in the middle. The CDR3 DNA reads TGTGCCAGCAGCTTAGATGGGGGCGGGGCGAGCTCTGGGGCCAACGTCCTGACTTTC. This codes for CASSLDGGGASSGANVLTF.

The J gene is TRBJ2-3, the V gene TRBV28; 11 nucleotides align to TRBD2. Germline trimming cut 6 bases from V and 5 bases from J; bases unmatched to any gene: 7. CDR1 and CDR2 from the germline V gene are MDHEN and SYDVKM. The CDR3 has 15 amino acids. This CDR3 reads CASRSPSGRRDTQYF. The DNA for the CDR3 is TGTGCCAGCAGGTCCCCTAGCGGGAGGCGAGATACGCAGTATTTT.

V gene TRBV27 combines with J gene TRBJ1-1; tentative D call: TRBD1 (5 bases). With 10 bases removed from V and 0 bases from J, the gap between germline ends came to 12 bases. Germline V CDR1 and CDR2: MNHEY, SMNVEV (reference sequence). The CDR3 totals 13 residues. The CDR3, as DNA: TGTGCCACCAGGACACCCATGAACACTGAAGCTTTCTTT. It is translated as CATRTPMNTEAFF.